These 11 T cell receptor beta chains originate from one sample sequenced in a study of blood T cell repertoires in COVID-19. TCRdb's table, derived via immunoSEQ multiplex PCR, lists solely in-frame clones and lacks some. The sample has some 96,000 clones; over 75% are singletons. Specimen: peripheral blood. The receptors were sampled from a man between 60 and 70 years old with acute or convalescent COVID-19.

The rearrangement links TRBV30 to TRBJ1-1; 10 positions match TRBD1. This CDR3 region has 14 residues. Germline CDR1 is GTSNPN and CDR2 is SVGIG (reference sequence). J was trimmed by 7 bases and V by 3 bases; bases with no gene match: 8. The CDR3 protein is CAWSPGTGAGEAFF. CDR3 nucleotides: TGTGCCTGGAGCCCCGGGACAGGGGCGGGTGAAGCTTTCTTT.

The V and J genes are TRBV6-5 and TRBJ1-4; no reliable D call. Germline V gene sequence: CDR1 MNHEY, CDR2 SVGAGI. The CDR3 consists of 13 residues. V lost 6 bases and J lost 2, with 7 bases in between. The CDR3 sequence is CASSQDTNEKLFF. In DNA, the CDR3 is TGTGCCAGCAGCCAGGATACTAATGAAAAACTGTTTTTT.

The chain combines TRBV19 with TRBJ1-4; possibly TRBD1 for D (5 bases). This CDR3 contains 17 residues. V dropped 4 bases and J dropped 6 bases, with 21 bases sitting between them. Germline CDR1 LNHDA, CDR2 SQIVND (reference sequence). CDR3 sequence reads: CASSTAGRAAGDEKLFF. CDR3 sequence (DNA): TGTGCCAGTAGTACCGCCGGACGGGCGGCGGGGGATGAAAAACTGTTTTTT.

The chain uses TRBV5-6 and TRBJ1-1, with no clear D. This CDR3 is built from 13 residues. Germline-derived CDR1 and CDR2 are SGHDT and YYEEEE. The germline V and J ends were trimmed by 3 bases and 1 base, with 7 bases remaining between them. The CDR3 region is CASSSLGNTEAFF. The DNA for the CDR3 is TGTGCCAGCAGCTCCCTAGGGAACACTGAAGCTTTCTTT.

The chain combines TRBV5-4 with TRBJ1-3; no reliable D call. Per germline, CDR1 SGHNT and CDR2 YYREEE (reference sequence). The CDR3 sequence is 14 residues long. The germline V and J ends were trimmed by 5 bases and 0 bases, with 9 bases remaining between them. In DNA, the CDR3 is TGTGCCAGCAGTTCAAGGAGCTCTGGAAACACCATATATTTT. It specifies CASSSRSSGNTIYF.

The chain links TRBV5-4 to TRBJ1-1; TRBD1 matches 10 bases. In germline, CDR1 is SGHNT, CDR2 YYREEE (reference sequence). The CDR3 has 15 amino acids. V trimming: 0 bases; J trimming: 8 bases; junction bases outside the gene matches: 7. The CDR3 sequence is CASSLGGQGSVEAFF. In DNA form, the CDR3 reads TGTGCCAGCAGCTTGGGGGGACAGGGGTCGGTGGAAGCTTTCTTT.

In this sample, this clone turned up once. As DNA, the CDR3 is TGTGCCTTATCCATTAGCGGGGCAGAGACCCAGTACTTC. It codes for CALSISGAETQYF. The chain joins TRBV30 to TRBJ2-5; 8 bases line up with TRBD2. CDR3 size: 13 residues. J was trimmed by 4 bases and V by 7 bases; bases with no gene match: 8. CDR1 and CDR2 (germline): GTSNPN, SVGIG (reference sequence). The variable domain in full, completed from reference TRBV30 and TRBJ2-5, reads SQTIHQWPATLVQPVGSPLSLECTVEGTSNPNLYWYRQAAGRGLQLLFYSVGIGQISSEVPQNLSASRPQDRQFILSSKKLLLSDSGFYLCALSISGAETQYFGPGTRLLVL.

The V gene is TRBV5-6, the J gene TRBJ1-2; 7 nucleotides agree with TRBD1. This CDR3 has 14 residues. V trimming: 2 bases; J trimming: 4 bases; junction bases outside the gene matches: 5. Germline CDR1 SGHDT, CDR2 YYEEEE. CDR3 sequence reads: CASSFRTGTYGYTF. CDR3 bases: TGTGCCAGCAGCTTCCGGACAGGCACCTATGGCTACACCTTC. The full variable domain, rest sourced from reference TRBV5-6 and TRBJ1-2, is DAGVTQSPTHLIKTRGQQVTLRCSPKSGHDTVSWYQQALGQGPQFIFQYYEEEERQRGNFPDRFSGHQFPNYSSELNVNALLLGDSALYLCASSFRTGTYGYTFGSGTRLTVV.

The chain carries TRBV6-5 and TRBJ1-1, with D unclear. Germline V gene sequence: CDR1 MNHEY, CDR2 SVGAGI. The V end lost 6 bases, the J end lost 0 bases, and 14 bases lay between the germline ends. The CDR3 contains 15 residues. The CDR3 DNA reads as TGTGCCAGCAGCTTGGCCACTATTATGAACACTGAAGCTTTCTTT. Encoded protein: CASSLATIMNTEAFF.

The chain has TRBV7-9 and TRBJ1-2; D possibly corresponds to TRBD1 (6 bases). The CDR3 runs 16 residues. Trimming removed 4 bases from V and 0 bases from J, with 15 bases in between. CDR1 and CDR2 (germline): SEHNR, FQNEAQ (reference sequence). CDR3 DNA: TGTGCCAGCAGCTCGGTGAGGGGGGGCCCTAACTATGGCTACACCTTC. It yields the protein CASSSVRGGPNYGYTF.

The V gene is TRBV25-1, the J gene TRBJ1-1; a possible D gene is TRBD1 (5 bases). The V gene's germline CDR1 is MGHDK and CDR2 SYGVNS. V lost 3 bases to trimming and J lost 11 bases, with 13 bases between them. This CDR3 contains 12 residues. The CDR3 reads CASSEGGFEAFF. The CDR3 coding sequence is TGTGCCAGCAGTGAGGGGGGTTTTGAGGCTTTCTTT.